The 9 T cell receptor beta chains listed next were all sequenced from one sample in a study of blood T cell repertoires in COVID-19. TCRdb's table, derived via immunoSEQ multiplex PCR, lists solely in-frame clones and lacks some. The table lists around 470,000 clones, roughly 89% of them singletons, with around 0.9% in the top ten. The sample taken for sequencing was peripheral blood. All receptors derive from a man aged 18-30 years with COVID-19, enrolled during active disease.

The chain carries TRBV18 and TRBJ1-2; D gene ambiguous. The CDR3 has 14 amino acids. Between the trimmed V and J ends, which lost 0 bases and 0 bases, there was a span of 5 bases. Germline V gives CDR1 KGHSH, CDR2 LQKENI. The CDR3 loop is CASSPPNPNYGYTF. CDR3 nucleotide sequence: TGTGCCAGCTCACCACCTAATCCTAACTATGGCTACACCTTC.

V is TRBV6-1 and J is TRBJ2-7; 10 bases map to TRBD1. Trimming removed 2 bases from V and 2 bases from J; junction bases left unmatched: 3. Germline values: CDR1 MNHNS, CDR2 SASEGT. The CDR3 runs to 15 residues. CDR3 nucleotides: TGTGCCAGCAGTGAAATAGGGACAGGGGCCTACGAGCAGTACTTC. Protein: CASSEIGTGAYEQYF.

This chain uses TRBV27 with TRBJ2-2; 10 positions agree with TRBD1. V dropped 8 bases and J dropped 7; count of bases not matched to a gene: 7. Germline loops: CDR1 MNHEY, CDR2 SMNVEV (reference sequence). The CDR3 has 14 residues. The CDR3 spells CASGQGVFNGELFF. DNA of the CDR3: TGTGCCAGCGGACAGGGGGTCTTCAACGGGGAGCTGTTTTTT.

J is TRBJ2-1 and V is TRBV19; 8 bases fit TRBD2. Trimming took 6 bases from V and 8 from J; bases not matched to a gene: 12. Germline V gene data show CDR1 as LNHDA and CDR2 as SQIVND (reference sequence). This CDR3 has 15 amino acids. CDR3 nucleotides: TGTGCCAGTAGACCCGGGACTAGAATAGTACATGAGCAGTTCTTC. Residues: CASRPGTRIVHEQFF.

This clone showed up just once. The gene calls are TRBV24-1 and TRBJ1-3, with 7 bases fitting TRBD1. Losses at the gene ends were 0 bases for V and 0 bases for J; bases not matched to a gene: 4. The CDR3 loop spans 17 amino acids. Germline assignment: CDR1 KGHDR and CDR2 SFDVKD. CDR3 sequence: CATSDLHRDSSGNTIYF. In nucleotides, the CDR3 is TGTGCCACCAGTGATTTGCACCGGGACAGCTCTGGAAACACCATATATTTT.

The rearrangement uses TRBV7-9 and TRBJ1-2; a weak D match, TRBD1 (6 bases). V lost 2 bases, J lost 6 bases, and 7 bases lay in between. The germline V gene has CDR1 SEHNR and CDR2 FQNEAQ (reference sequence). The CDR3 length is 12 residues. The CDR3 DNA follows: TGTGCCAGCAGCTTACCAGGGGATGGCTACACCTTC. This gives the protein CASSLPGDGYTF.

The rearrangement joins TRBV2 to TRBJ2-3; TRBD2 agrees at 7 bases. Per the germline V gene, CDR1 is SNHLY and CDR2 is FYNNEI. Losses at the gene ends were 7 bases for V and 2 bases for J; bases not matched to a gene: 6. The CDR3 sequence is 14 residues long. For the CDR3, the DNA is TGTGCCAGCATAGAGGGAGGGAACACAGATACGCAGTATTTT. Protein: CASIEGGNTDTQYF.

This clone was detected once. Other DNA sequences from this sample encode an identical CDR3 as well. V and J are TRBV18 and TRBJ1-5, with D maybe TRBD1 (5 bases). The V end was cut by 2 bases, the J end by 4 bases, with 6 bases between. The CDR3 sequence is 13 residues long. The germline gives CDR1 KGHSH, CDR2 LQKENI. DNA of the CDR3: TGTGCCAGCTCACCAGGGGGGAATCAGCCCCAGCATTTT. Protein sequence: CASSPGGNQPQHF.

CDR3 residues: CASSQEARGGTDTQYF. The CDR3 nucleotides read TGTGCCAGCAGCCAAGAGGCACGGGGGGGCACAGATACGCAGTATTTT. The chain links TRBV4-2 to TRBJ2-3; TRBD2 matches at 7 bases. The CDR3 is made up of 16 amino acids. The ends lost 0 bases at V and 1 base at J; junction bases unmatched: 4. Germline V gene sequence: CDR1 LGHNA, CDR2 YNFKEQ.